This paragraph reports one T cell receptor (beta chain). The antigen it recognizes is unknown. Per-base quality was not reported, and no clone a single base away is much larger than it. The data derive from a study of circulating tumor DNA in untreated peripheral T-cell lymphoma (dated by TCRdb to about 2021). General conclusions and limits of the study: Tumor-specific clonotypes were identified in 76% of patients, with identification achieved from about nine tenths of baseline tissues and about 70% of baseline serum samples.

The germline V gene supplies CDR1 MRHNA and CDR2 SNTAGT. The CDR3 has 14 amino acids, counting the end cysteine and phenylalanine. Only CDR3 DNA remains: 42 bases, in frame from the first base. V is clipped by 8 bases and J by 2 bases, and the sequence between their germline boundaries is 12 bases long. To identify tumor-specific TCR clonotypes, tumor tissue taken at baseline, before any treatment, was sequenced. Next-generation sequencing of T-cell receptor sequences was used to monitor peripheral T-cell lymphoma patients receiving frontline treatment on a trial. The library was built by means of the immunoSEQ multiplex PCR assay. Imported from immuneACCESS, the table was reduced by TCRdb to in-frame sequences with V and J called. These copies leave out some clones; in studies compared against another copy, an unresolved V gene accounts for under half, and the cause of the remainder is not known. For this sample the table gives some 10,000 clones, of which roughly 80% were detected only once. The ten largest clones add up to roughly 31% of the sample.

This receptor was taken from a human donor with peripheral T-cell lymphoma. Recombination connected TRBV6-4 to TRBJ2-2; no D gene is confidently identified. The sequenced sample consisted of tumor tissue. The nucleotide sequence reads TGTGCCAGCGCGCCGAGAACTAACACCGGGGAGCTGTTTTTT. Its translation reads: CASAPRTNTGELFF.